Included here is one T cell receptor (beta chain) sequence, with context. These data belong to a study of blood T cell repertoires in COVID-19. Turning to the study itself: PBMCs, B-cell-depleted T cells, or T cells were the source of the cDNA or gDNA that made up the material.

Some clones are missing from TCRdb's copy, which holds only in-frame ones; the method was immunoSEQ multiplex PCR. The sample consists of 25,000 to 40,000 clones, around 87% of them appearing once. Source material: peripheral blood. This sequence originates from a man in his sixties with active COVID-19.

The CDR3 loop reads CASSSTGNSYNEQFF. CDR3 nucleotides: TGTGCCAGCAGCTCCACAGGGAACTCCTACAATGAGCAGTTCTTC. The V call is TRBV9, the J call TRBJ2-1; possible D gene TRBD1, 6 bases. Germline assignment: CDR1 SGDLS and CDR2 YYNGEE. V shed 4 bases and J shed 0 bases, with 11 bases lying between them. The CDR3 totals 15 residues.